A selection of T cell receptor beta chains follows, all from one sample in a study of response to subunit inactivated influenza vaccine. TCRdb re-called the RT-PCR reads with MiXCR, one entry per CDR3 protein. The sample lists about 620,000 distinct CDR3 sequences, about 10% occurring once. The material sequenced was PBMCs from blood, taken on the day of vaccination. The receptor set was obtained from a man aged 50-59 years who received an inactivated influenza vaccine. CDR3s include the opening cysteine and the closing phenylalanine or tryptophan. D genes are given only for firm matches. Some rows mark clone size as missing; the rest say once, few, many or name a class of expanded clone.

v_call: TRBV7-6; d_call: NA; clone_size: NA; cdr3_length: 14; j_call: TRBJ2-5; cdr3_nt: TGTGCCAGCAGCCAGGGACTCCCTGGAGAGACCCAGTACTTC; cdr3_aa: CASSQGLPGETQYF
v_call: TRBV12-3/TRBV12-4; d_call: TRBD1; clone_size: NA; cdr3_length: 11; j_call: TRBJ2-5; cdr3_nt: TGTGCCAGCAGTCCGCAGGGGGCCCAGTACTTC; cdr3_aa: CASSPQGAQYF
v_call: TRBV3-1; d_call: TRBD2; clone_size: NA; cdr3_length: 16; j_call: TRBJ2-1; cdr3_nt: TGTGCCAGCAGCCAAGGTGTCGCTAGCGGGAGTGATGAGCAGTTCTTC; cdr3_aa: CASSQGVASGSDEQFF
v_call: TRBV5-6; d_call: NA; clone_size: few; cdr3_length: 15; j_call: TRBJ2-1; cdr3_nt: TGTGCCAGCAGCTTGTTGTCGGGAGACTACAATGAGCAGTTCTTC; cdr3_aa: CASSLLSGDYNEQFF
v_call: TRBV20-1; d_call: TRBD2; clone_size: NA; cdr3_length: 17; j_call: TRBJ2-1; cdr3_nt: TGCAGTGCTAGAGATGTCGTGAGACTAGCGGGGAGTAATGAGCAGTTCTTC; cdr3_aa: CSARDVVRLAGSNEQFF
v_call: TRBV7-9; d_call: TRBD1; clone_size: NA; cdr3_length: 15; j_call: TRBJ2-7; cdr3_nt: TGTGCCAGCAGCCGAGGAGAGGGGGCCTCCTACGAGCAGTACTTC; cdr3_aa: CASSRGEGASYEQYF
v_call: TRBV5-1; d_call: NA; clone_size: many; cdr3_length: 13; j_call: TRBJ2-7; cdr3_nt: TGCGCCAGCAGCCCCGACCCTGGGGGCGAGCAGTACTTC; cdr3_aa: CASSPDPGGEQYF
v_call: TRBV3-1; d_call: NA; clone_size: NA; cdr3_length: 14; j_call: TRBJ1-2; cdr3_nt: TGTGCCAGCAGCCAAGATCCTACCCCTCACGGCTACACCTTC; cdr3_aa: CASSQDPTPHGYTF
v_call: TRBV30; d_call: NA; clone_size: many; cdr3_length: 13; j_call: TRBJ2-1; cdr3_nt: TGTGCCTCCACGGGGGTTCCACCCAATGAGCAGTTCTTC; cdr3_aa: CASTGVPPNEQFF
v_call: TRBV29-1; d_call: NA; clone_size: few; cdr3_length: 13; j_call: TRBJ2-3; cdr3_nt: TGCAGCGGTGAGCAGGGCTCCGCGAATACGCAGTATTTT; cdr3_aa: CSGEQGSANTQYF
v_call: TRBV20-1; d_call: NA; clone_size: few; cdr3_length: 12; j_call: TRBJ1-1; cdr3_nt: TGCAGTGCTAGAGAAGGGGTTCACGGGGCTTTCTTT; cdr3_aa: CSAREGVHGAFF
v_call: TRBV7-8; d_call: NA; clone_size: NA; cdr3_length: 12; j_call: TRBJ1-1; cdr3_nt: TGTGCCAGCAGCTTAGAAGGAGGGATAGCTTTCTTT; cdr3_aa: CASSLEGGIAFF
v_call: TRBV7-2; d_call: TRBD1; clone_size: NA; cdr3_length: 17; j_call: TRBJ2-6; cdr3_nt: TGTGCCAGCAGCCTACAGGGGGCGCTCGCTGGGGCCAACGTCCTGACTTTC; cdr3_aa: CASSLQGALAGANVLTF
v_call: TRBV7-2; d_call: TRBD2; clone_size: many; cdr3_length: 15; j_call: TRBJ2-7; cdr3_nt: TGTGCCAGCAGCTTAGGGCGGGGGGGGATCTACGAGCAGTACTTC; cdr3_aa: CASSLGRGGIYEQYF
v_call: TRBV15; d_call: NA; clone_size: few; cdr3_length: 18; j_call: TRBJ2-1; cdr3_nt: TGTGCCACCAGCAGAGCCTTGCACCCGCTAAGCTCCTACAATGAGCAGTTCTTC; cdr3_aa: CATSRALHPLSSYNEQFF
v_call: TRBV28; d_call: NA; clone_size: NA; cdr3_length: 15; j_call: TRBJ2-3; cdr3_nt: TGTGCCAGCAGTTTAGGCGGTCACCCCGTAGATACGCAGTATTTT; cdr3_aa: CASSLGGHPVDTQYF
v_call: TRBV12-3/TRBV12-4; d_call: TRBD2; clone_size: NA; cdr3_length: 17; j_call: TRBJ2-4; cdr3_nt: TGTGCCAGCAGTCCCGGGACTAGCGGGCTAGCCAAAAACATTCAGTACTTC; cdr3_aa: CASSPGTSGLAKNIQYF
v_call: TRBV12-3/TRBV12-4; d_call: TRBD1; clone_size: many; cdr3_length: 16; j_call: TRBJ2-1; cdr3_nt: TGTGCCAGCAGGAGCGCCGGGACAGGGAACTACAATGAGCAGTTCTTC; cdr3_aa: CASRSAGTGNYNEQFF
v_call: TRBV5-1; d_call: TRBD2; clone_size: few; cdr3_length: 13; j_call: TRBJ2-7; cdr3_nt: TGCGCCAGCAGTTATCTAGCGGGTTACGAGCAGTACTTC; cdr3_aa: CASSYLAGYEQYF
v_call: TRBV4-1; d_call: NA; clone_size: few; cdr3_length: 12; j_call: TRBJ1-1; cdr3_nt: TGCGCCAGCAGCCAAGAAGTGGGGAAAGCTTTCTTT; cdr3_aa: CASSQEVGKAFF
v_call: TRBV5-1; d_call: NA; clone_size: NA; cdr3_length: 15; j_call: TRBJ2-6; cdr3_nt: TGCGCCAGCAGCGGGGGCAACTCTGGGGCCAACGTCCTGACTTTC; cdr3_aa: CASSGGNSGANVLTF
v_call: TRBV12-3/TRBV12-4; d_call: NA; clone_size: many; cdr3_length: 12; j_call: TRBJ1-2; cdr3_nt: TGTGCCAGCAGTCCCGGGGGCTATGGCTACACCTTC; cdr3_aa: CASSPGGYGYTF
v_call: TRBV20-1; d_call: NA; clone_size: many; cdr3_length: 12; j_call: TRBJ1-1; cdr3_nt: TGCAGTGCTACGGGGCTGACCACTGAAGCTTTCTTT; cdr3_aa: CSATGLTTEAFF
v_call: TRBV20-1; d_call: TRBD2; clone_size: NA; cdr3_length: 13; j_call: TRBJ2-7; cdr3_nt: TGCAGTGCTAGCAGCGGGAGGCCCTACGAGCAGTACTTC; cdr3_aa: CSASSGRPYEQYF
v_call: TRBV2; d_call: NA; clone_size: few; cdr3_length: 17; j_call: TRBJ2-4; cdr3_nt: TGTGCCAGCAGTCTCCGGCTTGTCCGGGACAAGCAAAACATTCAGTACTTC; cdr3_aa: CASSLRLVRDKQNIQYF
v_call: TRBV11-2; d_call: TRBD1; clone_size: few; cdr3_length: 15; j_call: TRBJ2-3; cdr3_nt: TGTGCCAGCGCCCGGGCCAGGGGGTTTACAGATACGCAGTATTTT; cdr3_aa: CASARARGFTDTQYF
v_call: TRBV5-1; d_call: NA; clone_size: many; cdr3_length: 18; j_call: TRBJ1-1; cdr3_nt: TGCGCCAGCAGCTTGAATCAAGGGCCCACCCTTCGGAACACTGAAGCTTTCTTT; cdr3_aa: CASSLNQGPTLRNTEAFF
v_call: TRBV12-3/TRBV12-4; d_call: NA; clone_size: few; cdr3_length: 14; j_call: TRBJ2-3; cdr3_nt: TGTGCCAGCGGGTCGACAGGTAGCACAGATACGCAGTATTTT; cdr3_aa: CASGSTGSTDTQYF
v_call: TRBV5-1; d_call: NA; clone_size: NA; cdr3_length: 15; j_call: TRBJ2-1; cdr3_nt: TGCGCCAGCAGCTTGGGGGGTAGCGGATACAATGAGCAGTTCTTC; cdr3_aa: CASSLGGSGYNEQFF
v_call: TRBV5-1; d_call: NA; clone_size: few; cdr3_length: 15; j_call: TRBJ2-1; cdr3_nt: TGCGCCAGCAGCTTGACCGGGCCCTCCTACAATGAGCAGTTCTTC; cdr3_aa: CASSLTGPSYNEQFF
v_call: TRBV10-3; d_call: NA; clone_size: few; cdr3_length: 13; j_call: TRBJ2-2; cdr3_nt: TGTGCCATCAGTGCATCAGGACCCGGGGAGCTGTTTTTT; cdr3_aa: CAISASGPGELFF
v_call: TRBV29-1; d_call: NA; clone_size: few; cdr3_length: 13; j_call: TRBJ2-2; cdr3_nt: TGCAGCGTTGTCAAGGTTAACACCGGGGAGCTGTTTTTT; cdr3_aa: CSVVKVNTGELFF
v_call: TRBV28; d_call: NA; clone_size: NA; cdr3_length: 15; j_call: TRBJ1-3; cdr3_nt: NA; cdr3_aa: CASSLFLYSGNTIYF
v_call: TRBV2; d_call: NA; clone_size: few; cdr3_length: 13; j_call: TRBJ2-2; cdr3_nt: TGTGCCAGCAACCCAGCAGTTACCGGGGAGCTGTTTTTT; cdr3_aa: CASNPAVTGELFF
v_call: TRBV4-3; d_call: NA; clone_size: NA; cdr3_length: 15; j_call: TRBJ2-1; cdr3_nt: TGCGCCAGCAGCTTACACCTCGCCTCCTACAATGAGCAGTTCTTC; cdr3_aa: CASSLHLASYNEQFF
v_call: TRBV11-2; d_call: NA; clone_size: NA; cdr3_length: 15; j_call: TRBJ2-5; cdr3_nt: TGTGCCAGCAGCTTAACGGGAATACGCCAAGAGACCCAGTACTTC; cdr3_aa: CASSLTGIRQETQYF
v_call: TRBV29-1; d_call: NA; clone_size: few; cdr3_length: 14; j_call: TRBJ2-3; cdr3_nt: TGCAGCGTCGCGGGCCTACTAAAAAAAGATACGCAGTATTTT; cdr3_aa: CSVAGLLKKDTQYF
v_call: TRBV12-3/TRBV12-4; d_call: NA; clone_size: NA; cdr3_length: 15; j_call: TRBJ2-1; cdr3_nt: TGTGCCAGCAGTCTTCGGACAGGGACTAGGAATGAGCAGTTCTTC; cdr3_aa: CASSLRTGTRNEQFF
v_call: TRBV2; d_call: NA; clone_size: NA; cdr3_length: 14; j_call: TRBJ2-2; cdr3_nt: TGTGCCAGCATCGAGGGCCTTCTTACCGGGGAGCTGTTTTTT; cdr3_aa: CASIEGLLTGELFF
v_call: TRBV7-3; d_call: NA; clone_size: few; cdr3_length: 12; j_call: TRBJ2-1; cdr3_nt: TGTGCCAGCAGCTTAAACGGGAATGAGCAGTTCTTC; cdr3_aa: CASSLNGNEQFF
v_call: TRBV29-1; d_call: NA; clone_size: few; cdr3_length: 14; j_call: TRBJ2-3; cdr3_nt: TGCAGCGTGGATGACCCACGAAGCACAGATACGCAGTATTTT; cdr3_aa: CSVDDPRSTDTQYF
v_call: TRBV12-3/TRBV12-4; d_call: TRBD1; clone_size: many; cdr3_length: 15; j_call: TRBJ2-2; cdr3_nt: TGTGCCAGCAGTACCGGGACAGGGAACACCGGGGAGCTGTTTTTT; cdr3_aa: CASSTGTGNTGELFF